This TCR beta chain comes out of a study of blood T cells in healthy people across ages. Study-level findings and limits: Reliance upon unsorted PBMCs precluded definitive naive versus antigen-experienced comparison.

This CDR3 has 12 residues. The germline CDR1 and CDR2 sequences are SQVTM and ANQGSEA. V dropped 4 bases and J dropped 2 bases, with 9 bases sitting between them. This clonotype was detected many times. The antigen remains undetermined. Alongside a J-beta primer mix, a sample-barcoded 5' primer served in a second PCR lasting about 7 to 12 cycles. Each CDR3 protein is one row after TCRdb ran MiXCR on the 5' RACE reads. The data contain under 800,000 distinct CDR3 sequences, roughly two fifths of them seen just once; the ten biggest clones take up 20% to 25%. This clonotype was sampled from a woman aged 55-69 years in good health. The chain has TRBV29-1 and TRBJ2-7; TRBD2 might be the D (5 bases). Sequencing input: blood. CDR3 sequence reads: CSVGRQTYEQYF. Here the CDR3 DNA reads TGCAGCGTTGGGAGGCAAACCTACGAGCAGTACTTC.